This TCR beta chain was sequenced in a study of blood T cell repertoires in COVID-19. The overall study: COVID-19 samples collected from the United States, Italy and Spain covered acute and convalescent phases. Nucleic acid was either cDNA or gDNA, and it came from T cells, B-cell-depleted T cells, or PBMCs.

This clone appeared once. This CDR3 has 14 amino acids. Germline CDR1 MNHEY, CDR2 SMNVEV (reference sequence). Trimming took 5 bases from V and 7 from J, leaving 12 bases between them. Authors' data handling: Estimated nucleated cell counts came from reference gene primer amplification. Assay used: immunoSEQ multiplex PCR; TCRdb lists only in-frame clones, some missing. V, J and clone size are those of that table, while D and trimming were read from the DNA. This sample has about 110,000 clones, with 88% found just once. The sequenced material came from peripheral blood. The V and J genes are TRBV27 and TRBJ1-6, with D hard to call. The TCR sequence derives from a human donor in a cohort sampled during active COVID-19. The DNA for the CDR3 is TGTGCCAGCAGTGAGGTCTGGCCGAATTCACCCCTCCACTTT. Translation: CASSEVWPNSPLHF.